A selection of T cell receptor beta chains follows, all from one sample in a study of metastatic and nonmetastatic thyroid tumors. TCRdb reanalyzed the PCR reads with MiXCR. The data show about 12,000 clones, with 9.5% to 13% seen just once and over 25% held by the top ten. Sequencing was done on a sample of blood. The source of these receptors is a female donor with papillary thyroid cancer or a benign thyroid nodule (not recorded which). Some clones in this sample may be carry-over from other donors' samples. CDR3s include the opening cysteine and the closing phenylalanine or tryptophan. A D gene is named only where the DNA matches it firmly. Rows give clone size only sometimes, using once, few, many, or a class for an expanded clone.

d_call	clone_size	v_call	j_call	cdr3_aa	cdr3_nt
TRBD1	medium-sized	TRBV12-3/TRBV12-4	TRBJ2-1	CASSLGGQHNEQFF	TGTGCCAGCAGTTTAGGGGGACAGCACAATGAGCAGTTCTTC
TRBD1	NA	TRBV20-1	TRBJ2-3	CSARVGTGLGDTQYF	TGCAGTGCTAGAGTCGGGACAGGGCTTGGAGATACGCAGTATTTT
TRBD2	many	TRBV12-3/TRBV12-4	TRBJ2-3	CASRRGESTDTQYF	TGTGCCAGCAGGCGGGGGGAGAGCACAGATACGCAGTATTTT
NA	many	TRBV20-1	TRBJ2-7	CSATSGQRGGEQYF	TGCAGTGCTACATCGGGACAAAGAGGTGGCGAGCAGTACTTC
TRBD2	many	TRBV24-1	TRBJ2-1	CATSAASGGPDEQFF	TGTGCCACCAGTGCGGCTAGCGGGGGGCCAGATGAGCAGTTCTTC
TRBD2	many	TRBV7-9	TRBJ2-7	CASSFSGRVHEQYF	TGTGCCAGCAGCTTTAGCGGGAGGGTACACGAGCAGTACTTC
NA	many	TRBV5-4	TRBJ1-1	CASSLDTDEAFF	TGTGCCAGCAGCCTCGATACTGATGAAGCTTTCTTT
NA	many	TRBV11-1	TRBJ2-2	CASSPHGTGELFF	TGTGCCAGCAGCCCCCACGGGACCGGGGAGCTGTTTTTT
NA	many	TRBV19	TRBJ1-5	CASSVFGDQPQHF	TGTGCCAGTAGTGTTTTTGGGGATCAGCCCCAGCATTTT
NA	medium-sized	TRBV6-5	TRBJ2-7	CASSYTGTSEEQYF	TGTGCCAGCAGTTACACCGGGACATCGGAGGAGCAGTACTTC
NA	many	TRBV12-3/TRBV12-4	TRBJ2-7	CASSFALTYEQYF	TGTGCCAGCAGTTTCGCTTTAACCTACGAGCAGTACTTC
NA	medium-sized	TRBV28	TRBJ1-2	CASSFGGDGYTF	TGTGCCAGCAGTTTTGGGGGGGATGGCTACACCTTC
TRBD1	many	TRBV4-3	TRBJ2-5	CASSPDGGDREETQYF	TGCGCCAGCAGCCCCGATGGGGGGGACAGGGAGGAGACCCAGTACTTC
NA	many	TRBV7-9	TRBJ2-5	CASSLGGGGLQETQYF	TGTGCCAGCAGCTTAGGAGGGGGGGGGCTCCAAGAGACCCAGTACTTC
NA	many	TRBV29-1	TRBJ1-4	CSVELGAGEKLFF	TGCAGCGTTGAACTGGGGGCCGGTGAAAAACTGTTTTTT
TRBD2	many	TRBV3-1	TRBJ2-7	CASSEGTTYEQYF	TGTGCCAGCAGCGAAGGGACTACCTACGAGCAGTACTTC
NA	NA	TRBV30	TRBJ2-5	CAWSVSGSETQYF	TGTGCCTGGAGTGTATCTGGGAGCGAGACCCAGTACTTC
NA	many	TRBV12-5	TRBJ2-1	CASGLGGTLGEQFF	TGTGCTAGTGGTTTGGGCGGGACATTAGGTGAGCAGTTCTTC
NA	many	TRBV20-1	TRBJ1-1	CSARVRDRVNTEAFF	TGCAGTGCTAGGGTTAGGGACCGAGTGAACACTGAAGCTTTCTTT
NA	medium-sized	TRBV6-1	TRBJ2-1	CASRYRALSYNEQFF	TGTGCCAGCAGATACAGGGCGCTATCCTACAATGAGCAGTTCTTC
TRBD2	many	TRBV19	TRBJ2-7	CASSRKRGSPYEQYF	TGTGCCAGTAGTCGTAAGCGGGGGTCCCCCTACGAGCAGTACTTC
NA	many	TRBV3-1	TRBJ2-7	CASSQEYYEQYF	TGTGCCAGCAGCCAAGAATACTACGAGCAGTACTTC
TRBD2	NA	TRBV4-1	TRBJ2-5	CASSQLAGGPQETQYF	TGCGCCAGCAGCCAACTAGCGGGAGGACCCCAAGAGACCCAGTACTTC
TRBD2	medium-sized	TRBV6-1	TRBJ2-7	CASSISGKAASYEQYF	TGTGCCAGCAGTATTAGCGGGAAGGCTGCCTCCTACGAGCAGTACTTC
TRBD1	NA	TRBV5-1	TRBJ2-2	CASSPDRIVGELFF	TGCGCCAGCAGCCCGGACAGGATCGTGGGGGAGCTGTTTTTT
TRBD1	medium-sized	TRBV28	TRBJ2-2	CASSSRGTGVGTGELFF	TGTGCCAGCAGCTCCCGGGGGACAGGGGTTGGGACCGGGGAGCTGTTTTTT
TRBD2	many	TRBV12-3/TRBV12-4	TRBJ2-3	CASSTTAGLAGADTQYF	TGTGCCAGCAGCACTACCGCTGGACTAGCGGGAGCAGATACGCAGTATTTT
NA	NA	TRBV24-1	TRBJ2-1	CATGLQANYNEQFF	TGTGCCACCGGATTACAGGCCAACTACAATGAGCAGTTCTTC
NA	many	TRBV11-2	TRBJ2-4	CASSAPVAKNIQYF	TGTGCCAGCAGCGCTCCGGTAGCCAAAAACATTCAGTACTTC
TRBD1	few	TRBV28	TRBJ2-2	CASRPGQVDTGELFF	TGTGCCAGCAGGCCCGGACAGGTGGACACCGGGGAACTGTTTTTT
TRBD1	many	TRBV25-1	TRBJ2-5	CASSASTGSIETQYF	TGTGCCAGCAGTGCTTCGACAGGGAGTATAGAGACCCAGTACTTC
TRBD1	many	TRBV4-1	TRBJ2-7	CASSQSGTGVDEQYF	TGCGCCAGCAGCCAATCCGGGACAGGGGTGGACGAGCAGTACTTC
TRBD2	many	TRBV27	TRBJ2-5	CASSPGGLAGEETQYF	TGTGCCAGCAGTCCCGGGGGGCTAGCGGGAGAAGAGACCCAGTACTTC
NA	NA	TRBV28	TRBJ1-2	CASSSNPDVYGYTF	TGTGCCAGCAGTTCTAACCCTGACGTCTATGGCTACACCTTC
NA	NA	TRBV9	TRBJ1-2	CASSAPNGYTF	TGTGCCAGCAGCGCACCAAATGGCTACACCTTC
NA	many	TRBV11-2	TRBJ2-2	CASSLNRESSGELFF	TGTGCCAGCAGCTTAAACAGGGAGTCATCTGGGGAGCTGTTTTTT
TRBD2	many	TRBV5-1	TRBJ2-1	CASRLGGSSYNEQFF	TGCGCCAGCCGGTTGGGGGGGAGCTCCTACAATGAGCAGTTCTTC
NA	many	TRBV9	TRBJ1-5	CASSARGARGNQPQHF	TGTGCCAGCAGCGCTAGGGGGGCTAGGGGCAATCAGCCCCAGCATTTT
TRBD2	many	TRBV11-1	TRBJ2-1	CASNRDYLYNEQFF	TGTGCCAGCAACCGGGACTACCTTTACAATGAGCAGTTCTTC
NA	NA	TRBV12-3/TRBV12-4	TRBJ2-2	CSSSLRYSGTGELFF	TGTTCCAGCAGTTTGAGGTACAGTGGTACCGGGGAGCTGTTTTTT
TRBD1	many	TRBV5-4	TRBJ1-3	CASTVGQGTGNTIYF	TGTGCCAGCACCGTGGGACAGGGGACTGGAAACACCATATATTTT
TRBD2	few	TRBV24-1	TRBJ2-3	CATSETSDTDTQYF	TGTGCCACCAGTGAGACTAGCGACACAGATACGCAGTATTTT
TRBD1	NA	TRBV14	TRBJ1-1	CASIHRQGRGNTEAFF	TGTGCCAGCATCCACCGACAGGGACGTGGGAACACTGAAGCTTTCTTT
TRBD1	many	TRBV15	TRBJ2-7	CATSRGTGGIYEQYF	TGTGCCACCAGCAGAGGGACAGGGGGGATCTACGAGCAGTACTTC
TRBD1	medium-sized	TRBV27	TRBJ1-2	CASRAGTGGLGYTF	TGTGCCAGCAGGGCCGGGACAGGGGGCCTTGGCTACACCTTC
TRBD2	few	TRBV27	TRBJ2-3	CASSGPIASGTDTQYF	TGTGCCAGCAGCGGGCCCATAGCTAGCGGGACAGATACACAGTATTTT
TRBD1	NA	TRBV4-1	TRBJ1-5	CASSQADRGYQPQHF	TGCGCCAGCAGCCAAGCAGACAGGGGGTATCAGCCCCAGCATTTT
TRBD2	many	TRBV19	TRBJ2-4	CASSSGTSGSTAKNIQYF	TGTGCCAGTAGTTCCGGGACTAGCGGGAGCACGGCCAAAAACATTCAGTACTTC
NA	NA	TRBV2	TRBJ1-2	CASSVGEGYTF	TGTGCCAGCAGTGTAGGGGAAGGCTACACCTTC
NA	many	TRBV7-2	TRBJ2-1	CASSITSSFGNEQFF	TGTGCCAGCAGCATAACTAGCTCCTTTGGCAATGAGCAGTTCTTC
TRBD1	many	TRBV5-1	TRBJ1-1	CASSLIQGGMNTEAFF	TGCGCCAGCAGCCTAATACAGGGGGGAATGAACACTGAAGCTTTCTTT
NA	many	TRBV5-1	TRBJ2-3	CASSLEVHTTDTQYF	TGCGCCAGCAGCTTGGAAGTACATACCACAGATACGCAGTATTTT
NA	NA	TRBV20-1	TRBJ2-5	CSARDGSSRSTVQETQYF	TGCAGTGCTAGAGATGGGTCGTCGAGATCGACAGTACAAGAGACCCAGTACTTC